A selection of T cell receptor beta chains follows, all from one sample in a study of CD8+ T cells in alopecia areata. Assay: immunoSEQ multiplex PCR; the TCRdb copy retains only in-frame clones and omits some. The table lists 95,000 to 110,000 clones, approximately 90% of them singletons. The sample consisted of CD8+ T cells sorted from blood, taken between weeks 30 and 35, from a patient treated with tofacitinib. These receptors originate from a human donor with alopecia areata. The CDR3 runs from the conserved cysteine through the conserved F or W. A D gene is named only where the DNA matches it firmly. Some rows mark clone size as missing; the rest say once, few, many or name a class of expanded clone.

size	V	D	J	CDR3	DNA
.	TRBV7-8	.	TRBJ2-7	CASSSGRTGGGSYEQYF	TGTGCCAGCAGCTCCGGAAGGACCGGGGGCGGATCCTACGAGCAGTACTTC
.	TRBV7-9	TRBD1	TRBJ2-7	CASSNTGQGNHEQYF	TGTGCCAGCAGCAACACGGGACAGGGGAACCACGAGCAGTACTTC
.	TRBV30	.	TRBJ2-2	CAWSVTPLNTGELFF	TGTGCCTGGAGTGTTACACCCTTAAACACCGGGGAGCTGTTTTTT
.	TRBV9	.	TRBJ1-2	CASTKIEARNYGYTF	TGTGCCAGCACCAAGATAGAAGCCAGAAACTATGGCTACACCTTC
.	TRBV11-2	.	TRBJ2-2	CASSLDAQNTGELFF	TGTGCCAGCAGCTTAGATGCACAAAACACCGGGGAGCTGTTTTTT
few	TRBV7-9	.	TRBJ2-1	CASSLAQNEQFF	TGTGCCAGCAGCTTAGCGCAAAATGAGCAGTTCTTC
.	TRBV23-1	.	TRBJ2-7	CASVSQGSYEQYF	TGCGCCAGCGTTTCGCAGGGATCCTACGAGCAGTACTTC
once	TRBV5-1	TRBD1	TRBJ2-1	CASSKGARDEQFF	TGCGCCAGCAGCAAGGGGGCGCGGGATGAGCAGTTCTTC
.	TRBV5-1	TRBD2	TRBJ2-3	CASSLALAGSTDTQYF	TGCGCCAGCAGCTTGGCTCTAGCGGGGAGCACAGATACGCAGTATTTT
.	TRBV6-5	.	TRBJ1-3	CASSKTGNTIYF	TGTGCCAGCAGTAAGACAGGAAACACCATATATTTT
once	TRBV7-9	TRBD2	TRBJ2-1	CASSSTSLVNEQFF	TGTGCCAGCAGTTCGACTAGCTTGGTGAATGAGCAGTTCTTC
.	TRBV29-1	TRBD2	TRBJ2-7	CSVVLAGNYEQYF	TGCAGCGTTGTCCTAGCGGGGAACTACGAGCAGTACTTC
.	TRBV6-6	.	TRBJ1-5	CASSYSGSRQPQHF	TGTGCCAGCAGTTACTCGGGATCGAGGCAGCCCCAGCATTTT
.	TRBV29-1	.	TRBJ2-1	CSVDSHPSTYSYNEQFF	TGCAGCGTTGATTCTCACCCCTCCACTTACTCCTACAATGAGCAGTTCTTC
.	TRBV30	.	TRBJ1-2	CAGYRSGYGYTF	TGTGCCGGTTACAGAAGCGGCTATGGCTACACCTTC
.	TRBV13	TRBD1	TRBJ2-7	CASSSGRGLYEQYF	TGTGCCAGCAGCTCGGGAAGGGGGCTATACGAGCAGTACTTC